This T cell receptor (beta chain) derives from a study of blood T cells in healthy people across ages. A few counts support this clonotype. Trimming cost V 3 bases and J 4 bases, with 7 bases left between them. From germline, CDR1 is LNHDA and CDR2 SQIVND (reference sequence). The CDR3 is made up of 13 amino acids. A second PCR of roughly 6 to 12 cycles used a sample-barcoded 5' primer and a J-beta primer mix. MiXCR, applied by TCRdb to the 5' RACE reads, yields one record per CDR3 protein. The table records roughly 1,500,000 distinct CDR3 sequences, roughly a third of them present only once. The sequencing input was blood. This chain connects TRBV19 to TRBJ1-5; D unclear. This sequence was found in a woman aged 25-40 years in good health. In nucleotides, the CDR3 is TGTGCCAGTAGTATTGACGGAAATCAGCCCCAGCATTTT. It codes for CASSIDGNQPQHF.